One and the same sample provided the 5 T cell receptor beta chains below, sequenced in a study of radiotherapy plus CTLA-4 blockade in lung cancer. Method: immunoSEQ multiplex PCR; TCRdb's copy keeps in-frame clones and lacks some. The table lists more than 90,000 clones, about 90% of them singletons. The sequenced sample was peripheral blood, obtained from a patient treated with radiotherapy plus ipilimumab. These TCRs come from a human donor with non-small cell lung cancer that progressed on radiotherapy plus ipilimumab.

This clone was detected once. The chain combines TRBV2 with TRBJ1-1; 9 positions agree with TRBD1. This CDR3 comprises 15 residues. CDR1 SNHLY and CDR2 FYNNEI come from the germline V gene. Unmatched junction bases numbered 2, after V lost 3 bases and J lost 0 bases. The CDR3 loop reads CASSEGTGMNTEAFF. For the CDR3, the DNA is TGTGCCAGCAGTGAGGGGACAGGGATGAACACTGAAGCTTTCTTT.

V usage is TRBV5-1 and J usage is TRBJ1-5, with TRBD1 identical over 7 bases. With 4 bases clipped from V and 3 bases from J, the junction kept 7 bases outside the gene matches. CDR1 is SGHRS, CDR2 YFSETQ, per germline. This CDR3 contains 15 residues. The CDR3 loop reads CASSRTGQPNQPQHF. CDR3 in DNA: TGCGCCAGCAGCAGAACGGGACAGCCCAATCAGCCCCAGCATTTT.

This clone was counted between two and nine times. The chain recombines TRBV2 with TRBJ2-2; D gene unclear. Trimming removed 4 bases at V and 1 base at J, with 13 bases between. This CDR3 contains 16 residues. Germline V gene sequence: CDR1 SNHLY, CDR2 FYNNEI. In DNA, the CDR3 is TGTGCCAGCAGTGTAGGGCTAGGTCTGAACACCGGGGAGCTGTTTTTT. Amino acids: CASSVGLGLNTGELFF.

The chain combines TRBV7-8 with TRBJ2-7; tentative D call: TRBD1 (5 bases). The CDR3 contains 14 residues. Germline V lookup: CDR1 SGHVS, CDR2 FQNEAQ. Trimming took 2 bases from V and 5 from J, leaving 13 bases between them. CDR3 sequence reads: CASSLYAGKNEQYF. Here the CDR3 DNA reads TGTGCCAGCAGCTTATATGCAGGGAAAAACGAGCAGTACTTC.

The chain has TRBV7-2 and TRBJ1-1; D not resolved. Trimming removed 6 bases at V and 2 bases at J, with 16 bases between. The CDR3 consists of 15 residues. Germline CDR1 is SGHTA and CDR2 is FQGNSA. DNA for the CDR3: TGTGCCAGCAGATTTAGCCGGCAGCCAAACACTGAAGCTTTCTTT. Its translation is CASRFSRQPNTEAFF.